The rows below give T cell receptor beta chains drawn from one sample of a study of shared clonotypes between healthy human individuals. Data came from immunoSEQ multiplex PCR; TCRdb stores just in-frame clones and leaves some out. This table holds approximately 2.3 million clones, 85% to 95% found once. The sequenced sample was naive CD4+ T cells from PBMCs. The source of these receptors is a man between 18 and 35 years old in good health. Some clones in this sample may be carry-over from other donors' samples. Each CDR3 is given with its conserved first and last residue. D genes are given only for firm matches. Size values are once, few and many counts, or a class for expanded clones, and some rows have none.

d_gene	abundance	j_gene	v_gene	CDR3nt	CDR3aa
NA	NA	TRBJ2-7	TRBV11-2	TGTGCCAGCAGCTTCGGGCCGACCCCTTCCTACGAGCAGTACTTC	CASSFGPTPSYEQYF
NA	NA	TRBJ2-3	TRBV18	TGTGCCAGCTCACCGAACGGTGCAGATACGCAGTATTTT	CASSPNGADTQYF
NA	NA	TRBJ2-5	TRBV5-4	TGTGCCAGCAGCTTCCGGGCAGGACAAACCCAAGAGACCCAGTACTTC	CASSFRAGQTQETQYF
NA	NA	TRBJ2-2	TRBV4-1	TGCGCCAGCAGCCAAGATTCGGACAGCGCGAACACCGGGGAGCTGTTTTTT	CASSQDSDSANTGELFF
NA	NA	TRBJ1-5	TRBV6-6	TGTGCCAGCAGTTATTCGATCAATCAGCCCCAGCATTTT	CASSYSINQPQHF
NA	NA	TRBJ2-5	TRBV9	TGTGCCAGCAGCGTAGGTGGAGCGGAGACCCAGTACTTC	CASSVGGAETQYF
TRBD1	NA	TRBJ2-5	TRBV11-3	TGTGCCAGCAGCTTGGGACAGGCTCAAGAGACCCAGTACTTC	CASSLGQAQETQYF
NA	NA	TRBJ1-5	TRBV19	TGTGCCAGTAGTATCGGACAGCAGAGGCAGCCCCAGCATTTT	CASSIGQQRQPQHF
TRBD1	NA	TRBJ2-3	TRBV18	TGTGCCAGCTCCCTGGGACAGGGAAGCACAGATACGCAGTATTTT	CASSLGQGSTDTQYF
TRBD1	NA	TRBJ1-4	TRBV28	TGTGCCAGCAGTCCGAACAGACAGGGGATTTATGAAAAACTGTTTTTT	CASSPNRQGIYEKLFF
NA	NA	TRBJ2-7	TRBV25-1	TGTGCCAGCAGTCTCAGGGGTTTTGAGCAGTACTTC	CASSLRGFEQYF
TRBD2	NA	TRBJ2-7	TRBV19	TGTGCCAGTAGTATCTCGGGAGGGACCCGACCCGAGCAGTACTTC	CASSISGGTRPEQYF
NA	once	TRBJ1-4	TRBV7-9	TGTGCCAGCAGCAGACAGGACCCCTTACCCCTGAGCCTGTTTTTT	CASSRQDPLPLSLFF
NA	NA	TRBJ2-3	TRBV14	TGTGCCAGCAGCCATCGACAGGGAGATGGTTTTTCCCGAGCGGGAGCCCCAGATACGCAGTATTTT	CASSHRQGDGFSRAGAPDTQYF
NA	NA	TRBJ1-1	TRBV5-1	TGCGCCAGCAGCTTGAATCCGGCTATGAACACTGAAGCTTTCTTT	CASSLNPAMNTEAFF
TRBD1	NA	TRBJ1-5	TRBV28	TGTGCCAGCAGTGACAGGGGAAACAATCAGCCCCAGCATTTT	CASSDRGNNQPQHF
TRBD2	NA	TRBJ2-7	TRBV6-6	TGTGCCAGCAGTTACCCCGCTAGCGGGAGGGCCTACGAGCAGTACTTC	CASSYPASGRAYEQYF
NA	NA	TRBJ2-6	TRBV5-1	TGCGCCAGCAGCCTGACTACAGGGTACGGGGCCAACGTCCTGACTTTC	CASSLTTGYGANVLTF
NA	NA	TRBJ1-2	TRBV19	TGTGCCAGTAGTATTACGGGGGTGGTCTATGGCTACACCTTC	CASSITGVVYGYTF
NA	NA	TRBJ2-2	TRBV5-1	TGCGCCAGCAGCACGACCGGGCCGCTCTACACCGGGGAGCTGTTTTTT	CASSTTGPLYTGELFF
TRBD1	NA	TRBJ1-3	TRBV18	TGTGCCAGCTCGGACACGACAGGGGACGGAAACACCATATATTTT	CASSDTTGDGNTIYF
TRBD1	NA	TRBJ2-7	TRBV10-3	TGTGCCATTTTCCCGGGACAGGGTGTCGAGCAGTACTTC	CAIFPGQGVEQYF
TRBD2	NA	TRBJ2-3	TRBV9	TGTGCCAGCACAGAGGGACTACTTGCAGATACGCAGTATTTT	CASTEGLLADTQYF
TRBD2	NA	TRBJ2-5	TRBV4-1	TGCGCCAGCAGCCATCCCCTAGCGGGAGTGGACGTAGAGACCCAGTACTTC	CASSHPLAGVDVETQYF
NA	once	TRBJ2-1	TRBV5-1	TGCGCCAGCAGCTTGTTAACCGGGACCCCCAATGAGCAGTTCTTC	CASSLLTGTPNEQFF
NA	NA	TRBJ1-2	TRBV18	TGTGCCAGCTCACCACAAGTCGGGGCTCCCCATGGCTACACCTTC	CASSPQVGAPHGYTF